This T cell receptor (beta chain) was captured by sequencing in a study of blood T cells in healthy people across ages. V was cut by 6 bases and J by 7 bases, with 16 bases left in between. This CDR3 has 13 amino acids. Looked up from germline, CDR1 is SQVTM and CDR2 is ANQGSEA. Through a sample-barcoded 5' primer and a J-beta primer mix, a second PCR was run for roughly 6 to 12 cycles. TCRdb redid the calling of the 5' RACE reads with MiXCR, one entry per CDR3 protein. The data hold some 700,000 distinct CDR3 sequences, with 35% to 45% observed a single time. The rearrangement uses TRBV29-1 and TRBJ1-5; D may be TRBD1 (5 bases). This receptor was identified in a woman in her fifties or sixties in good health. Input material: blood. The CDR3 is CSVGGGAEQPQHF. The CDR3 DNA follows: TGCAGCGTCGGTGGAGGGGCTGAACAGCCCCAGCATTTT.